This record looks at one T cell receptor (beta chain) sequence and its context. This sample is drawn from a study of T cell changes during pregnancy in multiple sclerosis. Germline CDR1 reads SGHAT; CDR2 reads FQNNGV. The CDR3 is 11 residues long. Trimming took off 5 bases at V and 8 bases at J, with 9 bases between the two ends. Method: immunoSEQ multiplex PCR; TCRdb's copy keeps in-frame clones and lacks some. This sample yields tens of thousands of clones, of which 87% are seen a single time; approximately 8% belongs to the top ten. The source was CD8+ T cells from peripheral blood mononuclear cells, collected before pregnancy. This sequence joins TRBV11-2 and TRBJ2-5; possibly TRBD2 for D (5 bases). The receptor's source is a female donor with multiple sclerosis, enrolled in a pregnancy study. The CDR3 protein is CASSPGITQYF. Here the CDR3 DNA reads TGTGCCAGCAGCCCCGGGATAACCCAGTACTTC. Looking up the rest from reference TRBV11-2 and TRBJ2-5 gives the full variable domain: EAGVAQSPRYKIIEKRQSVAFWCNPISGHATLYWYQQILGQGPKLLIQFQNNGVVDDSQLPKDRFSAERLKGVDSTLKIQPAKLEDSAVYLCASSPGITQYFGPGTRLLVL.